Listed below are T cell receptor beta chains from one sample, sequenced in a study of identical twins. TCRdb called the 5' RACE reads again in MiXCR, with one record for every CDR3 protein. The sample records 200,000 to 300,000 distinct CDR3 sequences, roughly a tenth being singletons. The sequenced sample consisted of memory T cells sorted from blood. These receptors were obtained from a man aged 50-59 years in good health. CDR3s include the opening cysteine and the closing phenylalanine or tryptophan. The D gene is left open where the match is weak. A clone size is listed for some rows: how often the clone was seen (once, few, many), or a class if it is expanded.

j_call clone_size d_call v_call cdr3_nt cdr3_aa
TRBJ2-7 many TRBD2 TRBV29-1 TGCAGCGTTTCCCCCGGACTAGCGGGAGTATACGAGCAGTACTTC CSVSPGLAGVYEQYF
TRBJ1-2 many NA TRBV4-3 TGCGCCAGCAGCCAAGACATCCAGGGGAGGTATGGCTACACCTTC CASSQDIQGRYGYTF
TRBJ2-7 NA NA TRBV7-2 TGTGCCAGCAGCTTACCGGGACCGGGCCTCGAGCAGTACTTC CASSLPGPGLEQYF
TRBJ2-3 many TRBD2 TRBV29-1 TGCAGCGGCCTCCTAGCGGGAGGGCCGTCAGATACGCAGTATTTT CSGLLAGGPSDTQYF
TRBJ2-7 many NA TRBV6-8 TGTGCCAGCAGTCGGAACCGGAAGGGACCATCCTACGAGCAGTACTTC CASSRNRKGPSYEQYF
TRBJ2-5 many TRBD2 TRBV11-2 TGTGCCAGCAGCTTAGCGGGGGGGGGTCGGGAGACCCAGTACTTC CASSLAGGGRETQYF
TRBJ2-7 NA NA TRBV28 TGTGCCAGCAGACCGGGCAGGGCCGGCAGCGAGCAGTACTTC CASRPGRAGSEQYF
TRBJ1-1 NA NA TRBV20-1 TGCAGTGCTAGAGTCAGGGCCCGGGGTGAAGCTTTCTTT CSARVRARGEAFF
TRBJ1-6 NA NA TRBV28 TGTGCCAGCAGAGGGGACTACAATTCACCCCTCCACTTT CASRGDYNSPLHF
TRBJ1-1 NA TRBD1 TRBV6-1 TGTGCCAGCAGTGAGGCCCGGACAGGGGTGCGGAACACTGAAGCTTTCTTT CASSEARTGVRNTEAFF
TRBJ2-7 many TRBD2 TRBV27 TGTGCCAGCAGAGGTAGCGGGAGCTACGAGCAGTACTTC CASRGSGSYEQYF
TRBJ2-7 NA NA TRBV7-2 TGTGCCAGCAGCTTTGTTACAGGAGATGGAAACGAGCAGTACTTC CASSFVTGDGNEQYF
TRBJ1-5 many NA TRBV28 TGTGCCAGCAGACCGACGGTTTATAGCAATCAGCCCCAGCATTTT CASRPTVYSNQPQHF
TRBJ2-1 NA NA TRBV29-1 TGCAGCGTTGAACTAGCAGGAGGTTCCTACAATGAGCAGTTCTTC CSVELAGGSYNEQFF
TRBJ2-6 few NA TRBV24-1 TGTGCCACCAGTGATAAGGCCTCTGGGGCCAACGTCCTGACTTTC CATSDKASGANVLTF
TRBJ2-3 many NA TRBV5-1 TGCGCCAGCAGCTTGGCGGGCGAAGATACGCAGTATTTT CASSLAGEDTQYF
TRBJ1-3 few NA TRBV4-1 TGCGCCAGCAGCCAAGCGGTTTATGGAAACACCATATATTTT CASSQAVYGNTIYF
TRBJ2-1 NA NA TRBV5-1 TGCGCCAGCGGGGAGGGGGCGAACTACAATGAGCAGTTCTTC CASGEGANYNEQFF
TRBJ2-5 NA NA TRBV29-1 TGCAGCGTCCCGGTCTGGGGATTAGAGACCCAGTACTTC CSVPVWGLETQYF
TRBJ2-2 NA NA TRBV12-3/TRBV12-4 TGTGCCAGCAGTTTTTCCGGGAGCCCCAACACCGGGGAGCTGTTTTTT CASSFSGSPNTGELFF
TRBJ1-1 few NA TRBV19 TGTGCCAGTAAAGCGGGACCGGGTTCCGAAGCTTTCTTT CASKAGPGSEAFF
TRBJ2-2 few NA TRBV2 TGTGCCAGCAGTGAAGCAGCAGGGATTTACACCGGGGAGCTGTTTTTT CASSEAAGIYTGELFF
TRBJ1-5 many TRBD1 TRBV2 TGTGCCAGCAGCGCAGACAGGGAAGGACAGCCCCAGCATTTT CASSADREGQPQHF
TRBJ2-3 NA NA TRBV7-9 TGTGCCAGCAGCCCCTCGGGCGATACGCAGTATTTT CASSPSGDTQYF
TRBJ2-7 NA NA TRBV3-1 TGTGCCAGCAGCCGGGGGTACGGCGAGCAGTACTTC CASSRGYGEQYF
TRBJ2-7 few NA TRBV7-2 TGTGCCAGCAGCCCGCGCGCAGGGGCAACCTACGAGCAGTACTTC CASSPRAGATYEQYF
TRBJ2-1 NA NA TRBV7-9 TGTGCCAGCAGCTTAGGGTTCGAAAATGAGCAGTTCTTC CASSLGFENEQFF
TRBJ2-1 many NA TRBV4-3 TGCGCCAGCAGCGAACAGCCGCAGATCTACAATGAGCAGTTCTTC CASSEQPQIYNEQFF
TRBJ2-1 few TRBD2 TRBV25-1 TGTGCCAGCAGTGGACTTCCGGTAGCGGGAGACAATGAGCAGTTCTTC CASSGLPVAGDNEQFF
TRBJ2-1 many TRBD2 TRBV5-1 TGCGCCAGCAGCTTGGGACTAGCGGGGGGGAATGAGCAGTTCTTC CASSLGLAGGNEQFF
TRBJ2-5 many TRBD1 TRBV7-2 TGTGCCAGCAGCTCTTGGACAGGGATACAAGAGACCCAGTACTTC CASSSWTGIQETQYF
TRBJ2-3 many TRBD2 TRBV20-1 TGCAGTGCTAAGGTTTCGGGACTAGCGTACACAGATACGCAGTATTTT CSAKVSGLAYTDTQYF
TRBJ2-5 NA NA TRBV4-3 TGCGCCAGCAGCCAAGGACCCTACGGAGTCCCCCAAGAGACCCAGTACTTC CASSQGPYGVPQETQYF
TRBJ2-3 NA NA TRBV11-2 TGTGCCAGCAGCCTCCGGCGGGCGGGGGCTAGCACAGATACGCAGTATTTT CASSLRRAGASTDTQYF
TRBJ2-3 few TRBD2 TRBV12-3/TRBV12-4 TGTGCCAGCAGCTCCGGGGTAGCGGGACGCACAGATACGCAGTATTTT CASSSGVAGRTDTQYF
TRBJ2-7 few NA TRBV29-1 TGCAGCGTTCACGCAGCCGGTAGCTCCTACGAGCAGTACTTC CSVHAAGSSYEQYF
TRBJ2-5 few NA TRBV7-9 TGTGCCAGCAGCTTTGGAGGCGTAGTCGAGACCCAGTACTTC CASSFGGVVETQYF
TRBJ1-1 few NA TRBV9 TGTGCCAGCGGAAGGGGGGGAGAAGGACACACTGAAGCTTTCTTT CASGRGGEGHTEAFF
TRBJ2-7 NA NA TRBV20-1 TGCAGTGCTAGCGCGTTCGACTACGAGCAGTACTTC CSASAFDYEQYF
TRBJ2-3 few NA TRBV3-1 TGTGCCAGCAGCCAGGCCCCCCCACGGCCAAGCCCAGATACGCAGTATTTT CASSQAPPRPSPDTQYF
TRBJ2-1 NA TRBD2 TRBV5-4 TGTGCCAGCAGCTCGGCTAGCGGGAGGTCCTCCTACAATGAGCAGTTCTTC CASSSASGRSSYNEQFF
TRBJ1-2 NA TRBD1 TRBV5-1 TGCGCCAGCAGCCCTCCAGGGGGCGAAGGCTACACCTTC CASSPPGGEGYTF
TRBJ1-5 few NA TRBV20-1 TGCAGTGCCGGGCTGCGGGGGACCTATCAGCCCCAGCATTTT CSAGLRGTYQPQHF
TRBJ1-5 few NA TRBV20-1 TGCAGTGCTAGAAAGGGGGTGGGTCAGCCCCAGCATTTT CSARKGVGQPQHF
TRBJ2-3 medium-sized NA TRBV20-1 TGCAGTGCTACTGGAATAGGAGATACGCAGTATTTT CSATGIGDTQYF
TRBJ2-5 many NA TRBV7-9 TGTGCCAGCAGCTTAGTCTTCTCGGGATACGGGACCCAGTACTTC CASSLVFSGYGTQYF
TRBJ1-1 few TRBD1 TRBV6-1 TGTGCCAGCATTGAGACTAGGGGGCGCCGCTATGGCACTGAAGCTTTCTTT CASIETRGRRYGTEAFF
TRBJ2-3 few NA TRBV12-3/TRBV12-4 TGTGCCAGCAGAGGGGATGTTGTCAGTTCAACAGATACGCAGTATTTT CASRGDVVSSTDTQYF
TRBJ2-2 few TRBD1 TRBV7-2 TGTGCCAGCAGCACTGGGACAGGGGTCGGGGAGCTGTTTTTT CASSTGTGVGELFF
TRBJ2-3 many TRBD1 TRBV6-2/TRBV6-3 TGTGCCAGCAGTGACTACAGGGGATCTAGCACAGATACGCAGTATTTT CASSDYRGSSTDTQYF
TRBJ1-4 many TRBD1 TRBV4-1 TGCGCCAGCAGCCATTCCGGGACAGGCGATGAAAAACTGTTTTTT CASSHSGTGDEKLFF
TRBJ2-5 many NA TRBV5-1 TGCGCCAGCAGCTTGGGAGGGTATCGAGAGACCCAGTACTTC CASSLGGYRETQYF
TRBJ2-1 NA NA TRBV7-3 TGTGCCAGCAGCCAGGGGCAGGCGACCAACAATGAGCAGTTCTTC CASSQGQATNNEQFF
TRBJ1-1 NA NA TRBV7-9 TGTGCCAGCAGCCCCGGACCGAGAAACACTGAAGCTTTCTTT CASSPGPRNTEAFF
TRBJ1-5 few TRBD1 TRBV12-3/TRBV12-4 TGTGCCAGCAGTGTGGGACAGGGAGTAAGCAATCAGCCCCAGCATTTT CASSVGQGVSNQPQHF